The 25 T cell receptor beta chains reported below all come from one sample, sequenced in a study of T cell clonality in common variable immunodeficiency. The assay was immunoSEQ multiplex PCR, and TCRdb's table has in-frame clones only and misses some. This sample comprises fewer than 60,000 clones, none seen once only. Sequencing was performed on peripheral blood mononuclear cells. The receptor source for this set is a person aged 18 to 69 in good health.

As regards this clone: From the germline J gene comes the end of the CDR3, since the read stops 3 residues before it. This chain connects TRBV6-1 to TRBJ2-1; TRBD2 is a possible D gene (6 bases). The germline V and J ends were trimmed by 2 bases and 6 bases, with 20 bases remaining between them. Looked up from germline, CDR1 is MNHNS and CDR2 is SASEGT. This CDR3 spans 17 amino acids. The sequenced part of the CDR3 DNA is TGTGCCAGCAGTGAACGAGTGGGGACTCGCCCCTCCAATGAG. Amino acid sequence: CASSERVGTRPSNE. In full, the CDR3 is CASSERVGTRPSNEQFF.

Ten or more counts support this clone. The CDR3 end falls 3 residues outside the read, so it is completed with the germline J gene. The rearrangement links TRBV18 to TRBJ1-2, with TRBD1 identical over 7 bases. The length of the CDR3 is 15 residues. V shed 3 bases, J shed 0 bases, and the junction held 4 bases outside the gene matches. Germline V gives CDR1 KGHSH, CDR2 LQKENI. CDR3 sequence: CASSPPGQSNYGYTF. The covered CDR3 bases are TGTGCCAGCTCACCCCCGGGACAGTCTAACTATGGC.

This clone occurred many times. The read terminates 3 residues ahead of where the CDR3 ends, so the germline J gene completes it. J is TRBJ2-1 and V is TRBV19; 8 positions agree with TRBD2. This CDR3 has 16 residues. J gave up 6 bases and V 1 base, and 8 bases lay outside the gene matches. Germline loops: CDR1 LNHDA, CDR2 SQIVND (reference sequence). CDR3 amino acids: CASSIGGGRKSNEQFF. The sequenced CDR3 bases are TGTGCCAGTAGTATAGGTGGCGGGAGGAAGAGCAATGAG.

This clone was found many times. Sequencing ends 3 residues short of the CDR3 end; the germline J gene provides the rest. The chain joins TRBV5-1 to TRBJ2-5; TRBD2 matches at 13 bases. Germline CDR1 is SGHRS and CDR2 is YFSETQ. V lost 2 bases to trimming and J lost 2 bases; unmatched junction nucleotides: 9. This CDR3 spans 18 amino acids. CDR3 sequence reads: CASSFGTSGAPSQETQYF. Incomplete CDR3 DNA: TGCGCCAGCAGCTTTGGGACTAGCGGGGCCCCCTCACAAGAGACC.

This clone has ten or more counts. The read gets to within 3 residues of the CDR3 end, and the germline J gene fills in the rest. The genes are TRBV29-1 and TRBJ1-2; D uncertain. This CDR3 has 15 residues. Trimming cost V 4 bases and J 0 bases, with 15 bases left between them. Germline-derived CDR1 and CDR2 are SQVTM and ANQGSEA. CDR3 bases read: TGCAGCGTTGGTGGAGGGCTTAAGGCTAACTATGGC. It yields the protein CSVGGGLKANYG. The CDR3 in full is CSVGGGLKANYGYTF.

This clone has just a few counts. From the germline J gene comes the end of the CDR3, since the read stops 3 residues before it. The chain carries TRBV7-6 and TRBJ2-3; no clear D gene. The CDR3 spans 14 residues. CDR1 and CDR2 from the germline V gene are SGHVS and FNYEAQ. Trimming removed 2 bases from V and 2 bases from J, with 8 bases in between. This chain's CDR3 is CASSLLAPTDTQYF. The CDR3 DNA, read in part, is TGTGCCAGCAGCTTATTAGCCCCCACAGATACG.

In its sample, this clone was seen many times. The read terminates 3 residues before the CDR3 end, so the remaining end is supplied by the germline J gene. The V call is TRBV2, the J call TRBJ2-1, with D tentatively TRBD2 (6 bases). V lost 4 bases and J lost 9, with 16 bases in between. CDR1 is SNHLY, CDR2 FYNNEI, per germline. The CDR3 extends over 14 amino acids. The CDR3 protein is CASSGDSWGGEQFF. Partial CDR3 DNA: TGTGCCAGCAGTGGGGACTCCTGGGGAGGTGAG. Drawing the rest from reference TRBV2 and TRBJ2-1, the complete variable domain is EPEVTQTPSHQVTQMGQEVILRCVPISNHLYFYWYRQILGQKVEFLVSFYNNEISEKSEIFDDQFSVERPDGSNFTLKIRSTKLEDSAMYFCASSGDSWGGEQFFGPGTRLTVL.

This clone was seen ten or more times. Here the CDR3 reads CASGLAAYEQYF. CDR3 DNA (partial): TGTGCCAGCGGTCTAGCGGCCTACGAG. The rearrangement uses TRBV6-2 or TRBV6-3 and TRBJ2-7, with 7 bases fitting TRBD2. The CDR3 end is not reached by the read, which stops 3 residues before it; the germline J gene fills it in. The V segment lost 8 bases and the J segment 2 bases; nucleotides outside the gene matches: 3. The germline CDR1 and CDR2 sequences are MNHEY and SVGEGT. The CDR3 extends over 12 amino acids.

CDR3 DNA, as far as it was read: TGTGCCTGGAGTCCACCGGGGACAGTTGGGGTCCACGAC. Translation gives CAWSPPGTVGVHD. In full, the CDR3 reads CAWSPPGTVGVHDYTF. The chain uses TRBV30 and TRBJ1-2; the match to TRBD1 covers 7 bases. The sequenced fragment ends 3 residues before the CDR3 boundary, so the rest is inferred from the germline J gene. CDR1 and CDR2 (germline): GTSNPN, SVGIG (reference sequence). The CDR3 is 16 amino acids.

This clone was counted at least ten times. The read comes to an end 3 residues before the CDR3 does, leaving the germline J gene to fill in the end. The V and J genes are TRBV5-5 and TRBJ2-7, with TRBD2 matching 8 bases. Germline values: CDR1 SGHKS, CDR2 YYEKEE (reference sequence). Unmatched junction bases numbered 7, after V lost 0 bases and J lost 5 bases. The CDR3 spans 15 residues. This CDR3 is CASSLDPAGDDEQYF. Incomplete CDR3 DNA: TGTGCCAGCAGCTTGGATCCAGCGGGAGACGACGAG.

In its sample, this clone was seen many times. The read terminates 3 residues before the CDR3 end, so the remaining end is supplied by the germline J gene. The chain uses TRBV7-2 and TRBJ2-1, with a tentative D call TRBD2 (6 bases). Germline-derived CDR1 and CDR2 are SGHTA and FQGNSA. This CDR3 is 15 amino acids long. Trimming took off 2 bases at V and 1 base at J, with 9 bases between the two ends. CDR3 DNA, as far as it was read: TGTGCCAGCAGCTTACTCGGGGGTTCCTACAATGAG. It codes for CASSLLGGSYNE. From start to end, the CDR3 is CASSLLGGSYNEQFF.

This clone was recorded many times. The read falls 3 residues short of the CDR3 end, and the missing part is taken from the germline J gene. J is TRBJ2-7 and V is TRBV20-1; tentative D call: TRBD2 (7 bases). Germline lookup yields CDR1 DFQATT and CDR2 SNEGSKA (reference sequence). The CDR3 has 12 residues. The part of the CDR3 DNA that was read is TGCCTGGTGGGGCGGGGGCCCTACGAG. It codes for CLVGRGPYE. The CDR3, in full, reads CLVGRGPYEQYF.

This clone was recorded at least ten times. The read halts 3 residues ahead of the CDR3 end, with the missing end drawn from the germline J gene. The chain recombines TRBV6-1 with TRBJ1-1; 7 positions agree with TRBD1. With V trimmed by 2 bases and J by 2 bases, 2 bases remained unmatched. CDR3 length: 14 residues. CDR1 is MNHNS and CDR2 is SASEGT in the germline V gene. The CDR3 loop is CASSEQGGNTEAFF. Incomplete CDR3 DNA: TGTGCCAGCAGTGAACAGGGGGGCAACACTGAA.

This clone was seen a few times. The read gets to within 3 residues of the CDR3 end, and the germline J gene fills in the rest. The chain recombines TRBV7-2 with TRBJ2-2, with 9 bases lining up with TRBD1. The CDR3 totals 15 residues. Germline CDR1 is SGHTA and CDR2 is FQGNSA. V shed 4 bases and J 6 bases; nucleotides not matched to a gene: 6. CDR3 sequence: CASSSGTGSAGELFF. The CDR3 bases that were read are TGTGCCAGCAGCTCAGGGACAGGGTCGGCCGGGGAG.

This clone has a handful of counts. The CDR3 goes on 3 residues after the read ends, and that part is filled in from the germline J gene. The V gene is TRBV7-9, the J gene TRBJ1-6; TRBD1 might be the D (5 bases). The CDR3 consists of 14 residues. V shed 1 base and J shed 9 bases, with 10 bases lying between them. CDR1 SEHNR and CDR2 FQNEAQ come from the germline V gene (reference sequence). This CDR3 reads CASSLGVRGSPLHF. The covered CDR3 bases are TGTGCCAGCAGCTTAGGAGTTAGGGGTTCACCC.

Details on this clone: The CDR3 extends 3 residues past the end of the read, so its final part is completed from the germline J gene. The chain uses TRBV18 and TRBJ1-2, with TRBD1 matching over 9 bases. The CDR3 consists of 15 residues. Germline assignment: CDR1 KGHSH and CDR2 LQKENI. The junction had 5 bases not matched to a gene; V was cut back by 2 bases and J by 4 bases. CDR3 amino acids: CASSPRTGVRYGYTF. The covered CDR3 bases are TGTGCCAGCTCACCAAGGACAGGGGTGCGCTATGGC. Looking up the rest from reference TRBV18 and TRBJ1-2 gives the full variable domain: NAGVMQNPRHLVRRRGQEARLRCSPMKGHSHVYWYRQLPEEGLKFMVYLQKENIIDESGMPKERFSAEFPKEGPSILRIQQVVRGDSAAYFCASSPRTGVRYGYTFGSGTRLTVV.

This clone occurred many times. CDR3 region: CSAYYNDAGVRGAETQYF. The DNA read from the CDR3 is TGCAGTGCTTATTACAACGATGCAGGGGTTAGGGGCGCAGAGACC. J is TRBJ2-5 and V is TRBV20-1, with D maybe TRBD1 (6 bases). The CDR3 end is not reached by the read, which stops 3 residues before it; the germline J gene fills it in. Trimming stripped 5 bases from V and 4 bases from J, with 29 bases between. The CDR3 loop spans 18 amino acids. In germline, CDR1 is DFQATT, CDR2 SNEGSKA (reference sequence).

This clone has a handful of counts. From the germline J gene comes the end of the CDR3, since the read stops 3 residues before it. J is TRBJ1-3 and V is TRBV18, with a weak D call TRBD1 (5 bases). In germline, CDR1 is KGHSH, CDR2 LQKENI. V dropped 5 bases and J dropped 1 base, with 12 bases sitting between them. The CDR3 is made up of 15 amino acids. The CDR3 sequence: CASSSTRQSGNTIYF. The CDR3 DNA, read in part, is TGTGCCAGCTCATCAACACGACAGTCTGGAAACACC.

This clone showed up many times. Coverage ceases 3 residues before the CDR3 finishes, and the germline J gene fills in the end. This sequence joins TRBV20-1 and TRBJ2-1; TRBD1 is a possible D gene (5 bases). The CDR3 runs 16 residues. Germline V CDR1 and CDR2: DFQATT, SNEGSKA (reference sequence). Trimming stripped 2 bases from V and 4 bases from J, with 18 bases between. CDR3 DNA (partial): TGCAGTGCTAGACACTATACAGGAGATAGATACAATGAG. It specifies CSARHYTGDRYNE. The whole CDR3 reads CSARHYTGDRYNEQFF.

This clone has at least ten counts. With the read ending 3 residues before the CDR3 end, the germline J gene is used to fill in that end. J is TRBJ1-4 and V is TRBV6-2 or TRBV6-3; D is perhaps TRBD1 (6 bases). Deletions cut 2 bases from V and 7 bases from J, with 14 bases between. This CDR3 has 15 residues. The germline V gene encodes CDR1 MNHEY and CDR2 SVGEGT. The CDR3 DNA, read in part, is TGTGCCAGCAGTTACATCCAGGGGAGCGGTGAAAAA. Residues: CASSYIQGSGEK. The whole CDR3 protein is CASSYIQGSGEKLFF.

This clone has at least ten counts. The read finishes 3 residues shy of the CDR3 end, and the germline J gene is used to complete it. The chain links TRBV14 to TRBJ2-1; 11 bases agree with TRBD2. CDR1 SGHDN and CDR2 FVKESK come from the germline V gene. The ends lost 0 bases at V and 8 bases at J; junction bases unmatched: 9. The CDR3 is 17 amino acids. Partial CDR3 DNA: TGTGCCAGCAGCCAAGATTGGGGGACTAGCGGCTTCCATGAG. It encodes CASSQDWGTSGFHE. In full, the CDR3 is CASSQDWGTSGFHEQFF.

This clone was picked up many times. The CDR3 end is not reached by the read, which stops 3 residues before it; the germline J gene fills it in. This rearrangement joins TRBV7-2 to TRBJ1-1; 8 positions agree with TRBD1. The CDR3 totals 14 residues. Germline CDR1 reads SGHTA; CDR2 reads FQGNSA. Trimming cost V 5 bases and J 4 bases; bases outside gene matches: 6. This CDR3 is CASSVQGEGTEAFF. The covered CDR3 bases are TGTGCCAGCAGCGTACAGGGGGAGGGCACTGAA.

The sample holds many counts of this clone. Sequencing ends 3 residues short of the CDR3 end; the germline J gene provides the rest. The chain has TRBV5-6 and TRBJ2-2; D remains ambiguous. V lost 5 bases and J lost 6, with 5 bases in between. This CDR3 spans 11 amino acids. Germline V lookup: CDR1 SGHDT, CDR2 YYEEEE. The sequenced CDR3 bases are TGTGCCAGCAGTATCTCCGGGGAG. Protein sequence: CASSISGE. The entire CDR3 sequence reads CASSISGELFF.

This clone was counted at least ten times. The read stops 3 residues short of the end of the CDR3; the missing end is completed from the germline J gene. The rearrangement links TRBV5-1 to TRBJ2-6, with D maybe TRBD2 (6 bases). In germline, CDR1 is SGHRS, CDR2 YFSETQ. V lost 4 bases to trimming and J lost 4 bases, with 18 bases between them. The length of the CDR3 is 17 residues. The CDR3 is CASSPGVFSGGANVLTF. The covered CDR3 bases are TGCGCCAGCAGCCCGGGAGTATTCTCAGGGGGGGCCAACGTC.

This clone was observed many times. The CDR3 is cut off 3 residues early in the read; its end comes from the germline J gene. The rearrangement links TRBV6-2 or TRBV6-3 to TRBJ2-7, with no clear D. Germline CDR1 is MNHEY and CDR2 is SVGEGT. The CDR3 is 13 residues long. V lost 3 bases and J 0 bases, leaving 6 bases between the germline ends. CDR3: CASSYRFSYEQYF. Partial CDR3 DNA: TGTGCCAGCAGTTATCGGTTCTCCTACGAG.